This TCR beta chain comes out of a study of cytomegalovirus exposure and HLA in healthy donors (dated by TCRdb to 2016 to 2017). Regarding the study in general: An earlier analysis of approximately 640 of the donors reported approximately 270 Gb of sequence data and 120 million or so unique TCR beta sequences from about 180 million T cells. In a later genetic analysis, genome-wide SNP genotypes for about three fifths of the roughly 670 donors were used, and that subset was treated as a discovery cohort. Four or five DR-DQ haplotypes were handled as single units for association and clustering, since linkage in the cohort was strong. Class I and class II HLA loci were covered by the typing at four-digit resolution. All discovery cohort repertoires had been generated on a single sequencing platform. Typing coverage varied by locus: about 629-640 donors for A, B, C, DRB1 and DQB1; some 520 for DQA1; approximately 610 for DPA1; more than 450 for DPB1. The T cell repertoires of around 730 subjects were profiled by immunosequencing and related to cytomegalovirus serostatus. Of the 300 to 400 genotyped donors, approximately 83% fell in the genetic ancestry cluster associated with self-reported Caucasian donors. In an earlier analysis of 587 of the donors, high-throughput TCR beta sequencing was used to judge whether each TCR beta V gene segment behaved as functional or pseudogenic. To study patterns of TCR occurrence, a later analysis re-analyzed previously published TCR beta repertoires from 500 to 850 donors and added high-resolution HLA genotyping. Donor age, sex, ethnicity and CMV serostatus were compiled together with the repertoire data. The aim of the study was to test whether cataloging public T cell receptors could identify signatures of past pathogen exposure. In addition to the first cohort of roughly 670 subjects, a separate validation cohort of some 120 different subjects was used. Among about 400 genotyped donors of the cohort, an average of roughly 230,000 unique TCR beta nucleotide sequences was sequenced per donor, of which about 19% were non-productive. Rather than drawing on any new phenotypic data, the later analysis identified candidate immune exposures from TCR beta sequences and the way those sequences occurred across donors. About 300 gigabases of sequencing data and roughly 90 million unique TCR sequences were included in an early release covering 550 to 800 HLA-typed donors. To predict cytomegalovirus infection status, the study combined high-throughput TCR immunosequencing, statistical association of individual TCRs with disease status, and machine learning. Overall study outcomes, separate from this receptor: According to a later analysis, parvovirus B19, influenza, CMV and Epstein-Barr virus appeared linked to several top co-occurrence clusters. When HLA alleles, especially DR and DQ, strongly co-occurred, attributing TCR associations to individual alleles was difficult. A cluster of highly shared sequence variants was judged likely to be a technical artifact of the sequencing pipeline. A later analysis associated approximately 17,000 TCR beta sequences with specific HLA alleles at a false discovery rate of 0.05. This cohort had only TCR beta chains sequenced, and the lack of alpha or paired-chain data limited which features could be detected. Because HLA typing was unavailable for some donors at each locus, only the typed subset was used in association tests. Compared with the 666-donor mean, donors in an Asian-associated ancestry cluster had fewer N-insertions in productive TCRs, according to a later genetic analysis. Most CMV-associated TCR beta chains appeared to be HLA-restricted in a later analysis, and the HLA associations seemed to be driven largely by CMV exposure. A few of the identified cytomegalovirus-associated TCR beta chains were confirmed in vitro to be specific for cytomegalovirus antigens. Because the 87-base-pair reads could not distinguish some IMGT-functional V segments, including TRBV6-2 and TRBV6-3, those segments were excluded. Compared with equally common non-associated chains, HLA-associated TCR beta chains in a later analysis were more clonally expanded and had lower generation probabilities. It was suggested by the authors that the approach could potentially be generalized to other disease states and immunological phenotypes. A further reported finding was that TCR beta sequences accurately predicted the HLA-A and HLA-B alleles for most subjects in the first cohort. V-gene and J-gene trimming of TCR beta chains was associated with a missense DCLRE1C variant in a later genetic analysis, and the association was replicated in an independent cohort. Linkage disequilibrium might explain the correlated functional status among segregating V segments, but an unknown experimental factor could not be ruled out. The study listed 150 to 200 TCR beta chains as associated with cytomegalovirus. Because counts were too low, about 18 rarely observed V segments, including chromosome 9 orphons, were excluded from the earlier analysis of several hundred of the donors. An earlier analysis of approximately 590 of the donors showed that most TCR beta V segments appeared in productive rearrangements either about 87% or about 30% of the time, which broadly matched IMGT annotations. In both the original and validation cohorts, the classifier was reported to diagnose cytomegalovirus status with high specificity and sensitivity. According to a later analysis, TCR association rates differed among HLA loci, with DRB1 alleles showing the most associated TCRs and HLA-C alleles showing the fewest. The only immune exposure information available for the cohort was CMV serostatus. Roughly uniform sequencing depth across donors was assumed in presence/absence analyses, although this assumption may not hold. Across donors, most TCR sequences were observed very rarely, whereas some public TCRs were present in many individuals.

The library was prepared using the immunoSEQ multiplex PCR assay. For the multiplex PCR, a mixture combining 60 forward primers for TCR Vbeta segments and 13 reverse primers for TCR Jbeta segments was used. A multiplex PCR assay on genomic DNA amplified the CDR3 region of rearranged TCR beta genes. The Illumina HiSeq System was used to sequence the amplified TCR beta libraries as 87-base-pair reads. Per the authors' processing: A later analysis tallied some 79 million unique TCR beta chains across the 700 or so repertoires, and approximately 9.9 million of those chains were shared by two or more donors. Raw reads were error-corrected and collapsed into unique sequences by a nearest-neighbor algorithm in which closely related sequences were merged to remove PCR and sequencing errors. Alignment of CDR3 sequences to IMGT reference sequences was used to assign V, D and J gene segments. Each retained sequence needed at least a six-nucleotide match to both a V gene segment and a J gene segment. Rearrangements were called productive when the CDR3 lacked stop codons and stayed in frame with V and J; all others were non-productive. Following IMGT convention, CDR3 was defined as the stretch from the second conserved V-encoded cysteine up to the conserved J-encoded phenylalanine. The earlier analysis of 550 to 650 of the donors excluded any sequence lacking an unambiguous match to a single V gene segment. In an earlier analysis of more than 500 of the donors, a V segment was called functional when productive rearrangements were above 56.7%, and segregating when the standard deviation between donors exceeded 5%. To diagnose cytomegalovirus status from the catalog of TCR beta chain sequences, a statistical classification framework was built. In a later analysis, V and J genes were assigned by comparing TCR nucleotide sequences against IMGT/GENE-DB human TR gene sequences. The TCRdist pipeline was used in a later analysis to assign CDR3 sequences and most-parsimonious VDJ recombination scenarios. In a later analysis, every TCR beta chain was defined by the combination of its CDR3 amino acid sequence and its V-gene family, and reads without a unique V-gene family were dropped. A later analysis removed 592 highly shared, low-generation-probability nucleotide sequences to deal with suspected cross-contamination and a sequencing artifact. In a later analysis, a clonal expansion index for each public chain was calculated from normalized within-repertoire ranks of inferred template counts. In a later analysis, generation probabilities were computed using a VDJ recombination model fitted to out-of-frame rearrangements, and the results were checked against IGoR. Hypergeometric tests were used in a later analysis to score TCR-TCR, TCR-HLA and TCR-CMV co-occurrence, with a repertoire-size bias correction applied to the TCR pairs. A later analysis estimated false discovery rates by permuting HLA or CMV assignments 20 times. In a later analysis, co-occurring TCRs were grouped using DBSCAN, with TCRdist sequence similarity added in when clustering inside HLA-allele-positive subsets. Repertoires with fewer than 30,000 or more than 120,000 public chains, plus five repertoires with anomalous nucleotide sharing, were excluded from co-occurrence clustering. TCRdb provides this immuneACCESS table in a form limited to in-frame rearrangements. Some clones are lacking; in checked studies, under half of them reflect an unresolved V gene, and why the rest are absent is not known. V, J and clone size were drawn from that table, and D and trimming were deduced from the DNA. For this sample there are 64,000 or so clones; approximately 67% appear just once. 7.5% to 9% of the sample goes to the ten largest clones.

Concerning this clone: Its cognate antigen has yet to be identified. Base-call qualities are not available, and no considerably larger clone is one nucleotide away.

In total, 630 or so healthy bone marrow donors made up the cohort. At the time of sampling, all cohort members were nominally healthy, though unrecorded immune exposures were likely present. The donor was CMV seropositive and was included in the group of 250 to 350 seropositive cohort members. Every donor gave a peripheral blood sample, and the peripheral blood mononuclear cells from that sample were used for TCR beta sequencing. Genomic DNA extraction from the blood cell samples was performed with the Qiagen DNeasy Blood Extraction Kit. Trimming takes 5 bases from V and 4 bases from J, and the germline ends sit 19 bases apart. The germline V gene (reference sequence) sets CDR1 to SEHNR and CDR2 to FQNEAQ. From the cysteine through the phenylalanine, the CDR3 covers 16 amino acids. Here the CDR3 DNA is all that survives: 48 bases in frame from base 1.

The TCR sequence derives from a man aged 35 to 55 in good health and CMV-seropositive. The chain is encoded by TRBV7-9 joined to TRBJ2-3; a tentative D match to TRBD1 spans 6 bases. Sequencing was performed on PBMCs. The CDR3 protein sequence reads: CASSTDRNQAADTQYF. The DNA sequence is TGTGCCAGCAGCACTGACAGGAATCAAGCGGCAGATACGCAGTATTTT.